These 14 T cell receptor beta chains share one sample of origin, sequenced in a study of beta chain features in type 1 diabetes. The study reverse transcribed the entire isolated RNA, so it sequenced expressed TCRB transcripts. Libraries were prepared by immunoSEQ multiplex PCR; TCRdb keeps only in-frame clonotypes and omits some of them. This sample has roughly 450,000 clones, with 11% found just once. Sequencing was carried out using naive CD4+ T cells from blood. The origin of the receptors is a woman aged 18-30 years in good health.

This clone has a handful of counts. The chain employs TRBV5-1 and TRBJ2-1; D gene ambiguous. The CDR3 consists of 14 residues. The ends were cut back, 0 bases at V and 5 bases at J, with 9 bases in the middle. Germline V gene sequence: CDR1 SGHRS, CDR2 YFSETQ. CDR3 nucleotides: TGCGCCAGCAGCTTGGCAAGGACCGACAATGAGCAGTTCTTC. This codes for CASSLARTDNEQFF. The variable domain in full, with the rest retrieved from reference TRBV5-1 and TRBJ2-1, is KAGVTQTPRYLIKTRGQQVTLSCSPISGHRSVSWYQQTPGQGLQFLFEYFSETQRNKGNFPGRFSGRQFSNSRSEMNVSTLELGDSALYLCASSLARTDNEQFFGPGTRLTVL.

This clone was seen more than once but under ten times. The genes are TRBV7-8 and TRBJ1-2, with 9 positions matching TRBD1. Trimming cost V 5 bases and J 2 bases; bases outside gene matches: 6. The germline V gene encodes CDR1 SGHVS and CDR2 FQNEAQ. The CDR3 sequence is 15 residues long. The CDR3 DNA is TGTGCCAGCAGCCAACAGGGGGCAATCAACTATGGCTACACCTTC. Protein product: CASSQQGAINYGYTF.

This clone was seen a few times. The V call is TRBV5-4, the J call TRBJ2-5; 7 nucleotides align to TRBD2. The CDR3 runs 14 residues. Germline CDR1 is SGHNT and CDR2 is YYREEE (reference sequence). Germline trimming cut 2 bases from V and 2 bases from J; bases unmatched to any gene: 3. CDR3 region: CASSFWTSQETQYF. The CDR3 nucleotides read TGTGCCAGCAGCTTCTGGACTAGTCAAGAGACCCAGTACTTC.

This clone was observed a few times. The chain combines TRBV7-8 with TRBJ2-1, with D possibly matching TRBD1 (6 bases). The V end lost 5 bases, the J end lost 4 bases, and 9 bases lay between the germline ends. The CDR3 loop spans 13 amino acids. CDR1 and CDR2 (germline): SGHVS, FQNEAQ. The CDR3 region is CASSTGQYNEQFF. In DNA form, the CDR3 reads TGTGCCAGCAGCACTGGACAGTACAATGAGCAGTTCTTC.

The J gene is TRBJ1-6, the V gene TRBV5-6; D unclear. Trimming took off 1 base at V and 10 bases at J, with 12 bases between the two ends. CDR1 and CDR2 (germline): SGHDT, YYEEEE. The CDR3 sequence is 14 residues long. The CDR3 is CASSLFTGLSPLHF. The CDR3 region has the DNA TGTGCCAGCAGCTTGTTTACCGGGTTGTCACCCCTCCACTTT.

The chain combines TRBV7-6 with TRBJ2-2, with 8 positions matching TRBD1. With V trimmed by 7 bases and J by 2 bases, 12 bases remained unmatched. The CDR3 has 17 residues. The germline CDR1 and CDR2 sequences are SGHVS and FNYEAQ. Written as DNA, the CDR3 is TGTGCCAGCACCTTTACCTGGACAGGGCGAAACACCGGGGAGCTGTTTTTT. Its protein product is CASTFTWTGRNTGELFF.

This clone showed up just a few times. The rearrangement joins TRBV11-2 to TRBJ2-5; weak D call: TRBD1 (6 bases). There are 14 residues in the CDR3. CDR1 is SGHAT and CDR2 is FQNNGV in the germline V gene. Trimming shortened V by 5 bases and J by 4 bases, and 14 bases separated the two germline ends. As DNA, the CDR3 is TGTGCCAGCAGCCCCGGGTGGGGGCGAGAGACCCAGTACTTC. It specifies CASSPGWGRETQYF. Together with reference TRBV11-2 and TRBJ2-5, the CDR3 gives the full variable domain: EAGVAQSPRYKIIEKRQSVAFWCNPISGHATLYWYQQILGQGPKLLIQFQNNGVVDDSQLPKDRFSAERLKGVDSTLKIQPAKLEDSAVYLCASSPGWGRETQYFGPGTRLLVL.

This chain uses TRBV27 with TRBJ1-1; D possibly corresponds to TRBD1 (6 bases). V shed 8 bases and J shed 4 bases, with 14 bases lying between them. The CDR3 is made up of 13 amino acids. CDR1 and CDR2 from the germline V gene are MNHEY and SMNVEV (reference sequence). CDR3 coding DNA: TGTGCCAGCCGAAGCAGGGGAGCCACTGAAGCTTTCTTT. Its translation: CASRSRGATEAFF.

CDR3 in amino acids: CASSLGDRLTDTQYF. The CDR3 nucleotides read TGTGCCAGCAGCTTAGGGGACAGACTAACAGATACGCAGTATTTT. The V and J genes are TRBV7-2 and TRBJ2-3; 7 bases are shared with TRBD1. Germline V gene sequence: CDR1 SGHTA, CDR2 FQGNSA. The CDR3 length is 15 residues. V dropped 1 base and J dropped 3; count of bases not matched to a gene: 4.

The chain couples TRBV9 to TRBJ1-2; D uncertain. Deletions cut 3 bases from V and 4 bases from J, with 10 bases between. CDR3 size: 13 residues. Germline values: CDR1 SGDLS, CDR2 YYNGEE. This chain's CDR3 is CASSADGIYGYTF. In nucleotides, the CDR3 is TGTGCCAGCAGCGCGGACGGTATCTATGGCTACACCTTC.

The chain is built from TRBV6-6 and TRBJ2-1; 9 positions agree with TRBD2. The CDR3 consists of 15 residues. Losses at the gene ends were 0 bases for V and 5 bases for J; bases not matched to a gene: 2. Germline CDR1 and CDR2: MNHNY and SVGAGI (reference sequence). The CDR3 DNA is TGTGCCAGCAGTTACTCCCTAGCGGGAAACAATGAGCAGTTCTTC. Translated: CASSYSLAGNNEQFF.

This clone was recorded at least ten times. The gene calls are TRBV29-1 and TRBJ2-7; D might be TRBD2 (5 bases). This CDR3 is built from 12 residues. With 7 bases removed from V and 6 bases from J, the gap between germline ends came to 16 bases. Germline V gives CDR1 SQVTM, CDR2 ANQGSEA. The CDR3 loop is CSARVTRGEQYF. The CDR3 nucleotides read TGCAGCGCGAGGGTAACCCGCGGCGAGCAGTACTTC.

A few counts support this clone. J is TRBJ2-4 and V is TRBV4-3, with 7 bases that match TRBD1. CDR3 length: 17 amino acids. The V and J ends lost 2 bases and 5 bases, in that order; junction bases with no gene match: 12. Germline V gene sequence: CDR1 LGHNA, CDR2 YSLEER. This CDR3 reads CASSQKLTGKEENIQYF. The CDR3 DNA reads TGCGCCAGCAGCCAAAAACTGACAGGGAAGGAGGAAAACATTCAGTACTTC.

In nucleotides, the CDR3 is TGTGCCAGCAGCCAAAGGACAGGCCATACGCAGTATTTT. Its translation: CASSQRTGHTQYF. This chain joins TRBV7-8 and TRBJ2-3; the match to TRBD1 covers 7 bases. The V gene's germline CDR1 is SGHVS and CDR2 FQNEAQ. CDR3 size: 13 residues. V shed 5 bases and J 7 bases; nucleotides not matched to a gene: 6.